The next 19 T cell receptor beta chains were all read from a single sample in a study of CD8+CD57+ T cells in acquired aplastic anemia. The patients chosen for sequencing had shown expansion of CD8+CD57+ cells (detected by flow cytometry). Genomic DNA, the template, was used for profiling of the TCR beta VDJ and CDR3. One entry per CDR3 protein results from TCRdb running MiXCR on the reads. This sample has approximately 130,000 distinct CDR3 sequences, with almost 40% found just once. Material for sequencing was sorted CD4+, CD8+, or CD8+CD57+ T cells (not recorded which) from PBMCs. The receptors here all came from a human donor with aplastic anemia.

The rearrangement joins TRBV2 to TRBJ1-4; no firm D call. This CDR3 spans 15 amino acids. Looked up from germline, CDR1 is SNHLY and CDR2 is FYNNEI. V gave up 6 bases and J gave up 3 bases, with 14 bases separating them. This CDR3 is CASSGGYTPNEKLFF. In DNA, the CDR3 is TGTGCCAGCAGCGGAGGCTACACCCCTAATGAAAAACTGTTTTTT.

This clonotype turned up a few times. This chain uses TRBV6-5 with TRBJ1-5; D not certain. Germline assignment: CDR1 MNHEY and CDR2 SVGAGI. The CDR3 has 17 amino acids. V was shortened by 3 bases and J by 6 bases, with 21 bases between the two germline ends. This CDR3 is CASSYSVRRGHGQPQHF. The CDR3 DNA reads TGTGCCAGCAGTTATTCCGTTCGTCGGGGTCACGGTCAGCCCCAGCATTTT.

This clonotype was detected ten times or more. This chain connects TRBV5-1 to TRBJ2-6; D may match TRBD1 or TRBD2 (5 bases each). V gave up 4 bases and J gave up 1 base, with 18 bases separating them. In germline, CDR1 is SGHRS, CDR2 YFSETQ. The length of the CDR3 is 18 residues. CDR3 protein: CASSPRGDDPSGANVLTF. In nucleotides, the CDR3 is TGCGCCAGCAGCCCTCGAGGGGATGACCCTTCTGGGGCCAACGTCCTGACTTTC.

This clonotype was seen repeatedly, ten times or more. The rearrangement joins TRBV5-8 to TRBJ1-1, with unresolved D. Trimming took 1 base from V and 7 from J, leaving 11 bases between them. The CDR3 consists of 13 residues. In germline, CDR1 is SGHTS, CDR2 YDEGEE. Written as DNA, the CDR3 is TGTGCCAGCAGCTTGATGGGAAGGGATGAAGCTTTCTTT. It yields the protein CASSLMGRDEAFF.

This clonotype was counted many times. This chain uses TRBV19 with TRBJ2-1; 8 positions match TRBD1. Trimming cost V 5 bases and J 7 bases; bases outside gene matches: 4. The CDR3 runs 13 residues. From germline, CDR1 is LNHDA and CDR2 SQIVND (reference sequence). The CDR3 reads CASSSGGWNEQFF. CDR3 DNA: TGTGCCAGTAGTTCAGGGGGCTGGAATGAGCAGTTCTTC. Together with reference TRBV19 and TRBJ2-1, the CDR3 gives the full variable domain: DGGITQSPKYLFRKEGQNVTLSCEQNLNHDAMYWYRQDPGQGLRLIYYSQIVNDFQKGDIAEGYSVSREKKESFPLTVTSAQKNPTAFYLCASSSGGWNEQFFGPGTRLTVL.

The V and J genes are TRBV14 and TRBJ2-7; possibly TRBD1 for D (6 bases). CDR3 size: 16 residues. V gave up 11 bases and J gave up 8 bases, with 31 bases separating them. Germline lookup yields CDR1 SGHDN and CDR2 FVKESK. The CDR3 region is CAGRQLGSSGAPKQYF. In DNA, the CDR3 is TGTGCCGGCCGCCAATTGGGTTCGTCAGGGGCCCCGAAGCAGTACTTC.

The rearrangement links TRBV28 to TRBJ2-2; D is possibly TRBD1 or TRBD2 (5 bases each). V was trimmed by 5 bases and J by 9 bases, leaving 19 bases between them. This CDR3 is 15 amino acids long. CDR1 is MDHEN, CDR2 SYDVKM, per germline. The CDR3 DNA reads TGTGCCAGCAGTACAAGGGACGCCGGTGTTAGGGAGCTGTTTTTT. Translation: CASSTRDAGVRELFF.

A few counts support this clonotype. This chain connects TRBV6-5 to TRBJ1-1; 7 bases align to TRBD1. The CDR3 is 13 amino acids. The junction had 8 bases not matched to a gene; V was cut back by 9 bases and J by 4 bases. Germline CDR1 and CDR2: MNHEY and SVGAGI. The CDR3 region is CASYLTGVTEAFF. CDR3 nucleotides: TGTGCCAGTTACTTAACAGGGGTCACTGAAGCTTTCTTT.

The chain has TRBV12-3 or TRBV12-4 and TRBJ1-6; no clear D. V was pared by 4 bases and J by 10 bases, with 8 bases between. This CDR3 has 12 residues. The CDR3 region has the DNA TGTGCCAGCAGTTCCTTAGCCTCACCCCTCCACTTT. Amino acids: CASSSLASPLHF.

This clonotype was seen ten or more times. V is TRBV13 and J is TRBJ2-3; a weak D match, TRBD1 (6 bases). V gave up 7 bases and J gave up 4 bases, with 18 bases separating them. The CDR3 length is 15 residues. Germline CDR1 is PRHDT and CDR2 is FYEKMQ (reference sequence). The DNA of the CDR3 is TGTGCCAGCAAGGGAAGGAAGGGGGTTGCAGATACGCAGTATTTT. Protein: CASKGRKGVADTQYF.

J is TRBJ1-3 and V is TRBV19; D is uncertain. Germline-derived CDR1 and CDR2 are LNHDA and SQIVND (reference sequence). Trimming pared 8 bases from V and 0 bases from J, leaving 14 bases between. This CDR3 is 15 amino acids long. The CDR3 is CASAARWYSGNTIYF. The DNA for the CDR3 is TGTGCCAGTGCCGCAAGGTGGTACTCTGGAAACACCATATATTTT.

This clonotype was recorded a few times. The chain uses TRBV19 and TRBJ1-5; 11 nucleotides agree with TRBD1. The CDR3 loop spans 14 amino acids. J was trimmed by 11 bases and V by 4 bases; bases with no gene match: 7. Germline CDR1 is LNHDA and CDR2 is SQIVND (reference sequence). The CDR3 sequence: CASSRTGGGQTQHF. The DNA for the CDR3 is TGTGCCAGTAGTAGGACAGGGGGCGGGCAGACCCAGCATTTT.

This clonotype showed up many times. Here the CDR3 DNA reads TGTGCCAGCAGTTACTCGAAGGGTGGCGGGGAGCTGTTTTTT. Protein product: CASSYSKGGGELFF. The rearrangement joins TRBV6-5 to TRBJ2-2; D is uncertain. Deletions cut 0 bases from V and 7 bases from J, with 9 bases between. Per the germline V gene, CDR1 is MNHEY and CDR2 is SVGAGI. CDR3 length: 14 residues.

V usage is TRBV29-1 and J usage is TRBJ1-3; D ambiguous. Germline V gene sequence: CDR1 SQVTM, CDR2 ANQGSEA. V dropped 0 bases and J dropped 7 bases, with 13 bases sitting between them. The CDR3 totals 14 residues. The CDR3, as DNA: TGCAGCGTTGAAGAGGTGGCAGTTGATAACACCATATATTTT. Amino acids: CSVEEVAVDNTIYF.

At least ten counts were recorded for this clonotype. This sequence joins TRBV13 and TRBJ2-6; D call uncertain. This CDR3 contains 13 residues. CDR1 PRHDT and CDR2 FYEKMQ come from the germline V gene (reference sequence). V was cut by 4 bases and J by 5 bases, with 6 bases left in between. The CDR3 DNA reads TGTGCCAGCAGCTCCGACTGGGCCAACGTCCTGACTTTC. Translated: CASSSDWANVLTF.

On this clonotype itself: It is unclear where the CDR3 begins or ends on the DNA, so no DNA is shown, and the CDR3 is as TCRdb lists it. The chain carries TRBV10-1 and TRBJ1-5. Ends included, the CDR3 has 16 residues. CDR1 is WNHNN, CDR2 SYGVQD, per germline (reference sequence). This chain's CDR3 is CASSEQAMSSSSGQHF.

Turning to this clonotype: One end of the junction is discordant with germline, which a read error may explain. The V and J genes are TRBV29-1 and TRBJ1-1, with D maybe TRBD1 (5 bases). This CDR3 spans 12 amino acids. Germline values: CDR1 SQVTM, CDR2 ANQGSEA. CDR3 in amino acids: CSVEKADTEASF. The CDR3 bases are TGCAGCGTTGAAAAAGCGGACACTGAAGCTTCCTTT.

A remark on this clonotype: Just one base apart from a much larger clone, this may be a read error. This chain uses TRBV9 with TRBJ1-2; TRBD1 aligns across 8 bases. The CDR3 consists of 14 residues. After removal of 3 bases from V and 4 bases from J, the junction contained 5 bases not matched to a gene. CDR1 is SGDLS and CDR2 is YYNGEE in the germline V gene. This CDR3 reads CASSAGQDVYGYTF. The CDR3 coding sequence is TGTGCCAGCAGCGCGGGACAGGATGTCTATGGCTACACCTTC.

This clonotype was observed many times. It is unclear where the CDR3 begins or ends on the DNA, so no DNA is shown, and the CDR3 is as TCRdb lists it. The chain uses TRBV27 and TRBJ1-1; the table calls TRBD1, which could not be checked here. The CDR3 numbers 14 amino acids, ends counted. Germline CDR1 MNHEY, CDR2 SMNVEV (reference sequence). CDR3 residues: CASSSSGRITEAFF.